Following are 27 T cell receptor beta chains from one sample sequenced in a study of shared clonotypes between healthy human individuals. TCRdb's copy holds only in-frame clones and misses some; the assay was immunoSEQ multiplex PCR. Among about 1 million clones listed, about four fifths were seen once. Sequences were obtained from memory CD4+ T cells from PBMCs. Subset of the sample: CD45RA-negative fraction. These receptors all stem from a man between 18 and 35 years old in good health. Some clones in this sample may be carry-over from other donors' samples.

As regards this clone: Other DNA sequences in this specimen translate into the identical CDR3. The DNA for the CDR3 is TGCAGCGTTGAAGCGAACTATGGCTACACCTTC. This sequence encodes CSVEANYGYTF. The chain joins TRBV29-1 to TRBJ1-2; D is undetermined. Trimming pared 1 base from V and 2 bases from J, leaving 2 bases between. Looked up from germline, CDR1 is SQVTM and CDR2 is ANQGSEA. The length of the CDR3 is 11 residues.

In the case of this clone: At one boundary the junction diverges from the germline segment, which might be a read error. This chain joins TRBV27 and TRBJ2-7, with D perhaps matching TRBD1 (5 bases). This CDR3 region has 12 residues. The germline gives CDR1 MNHEY, CDR2 SMNVEV (reference sequence). The CDR3, as DNA: TGTGCCAGCAGCCGTGGGGAAGGGGTGAAGCACTTC. Amino acid sequence: CASSRGEGVKHF.

This clone was seen a handful of times. The chain uses TRBV4-1 and TRBJ2-7, with a tentative D call TRBD2 (5 bases). The CDR3 runs to 15 residues. Germline CDR1 reads MGHRA; CDR2 reads YSYEKL. V lost 2 bases and J 2 bases, leaving 13 bases between the germline ends. CDR3 protein: CASSQPGVPPYEQYF. CDR3 DNA sequence: TGCGCCAGCAGCCAACCCGGGGTACCACCCTACGAGCAGTACTTC.

This clone turned up a few times. This chain connects TRBV10-3 to TRBJ1-5; D unclear. Trimming took 2 bases from V and 7 from J, leaving 15 bases between them. This CDR3 is built from 15 residues. From germline, CDR1 is ENHRY and CDR2 SYGVKD. The CDR3 nucleotides are TGTGCCATCAGTGAGGGCAACACATGGGGACAGCCCCAGCATTTT. Translated: CAISEGNTWGQPQHF.

CDR3 in DNA: TGTGCCACCAGCAGAGGACGAGTCCAAGGCTACACCTTC. Residues: CATSRGRVQGYTF. The rearrangement links TRBV15 to TRBJ1-2; unclear D gene. CDR3 length equals 13 residues. Trimming stripped 1 base from V and 8 bases from J, with 11 bases between. Per germline, CDR1 LNHNV and CDR2 YYDKDF (reference sequence).

The rearrangement links TRBV10-2 to TRBJ2-1; TRBD2 agrees at 16 bases. The J segment lost 8 bases and the V segment lost 4 bases, leaving 11 bases of the junction unmatched. CDR3 length: 18 amino acids. Germline V gene data show CDR1 as WSHSY and CDR2 as SAAADI. The CDR3: CASSGPGLAGGYMDEQFF. The CDR3 bases are TGCGCCAGCAGTGGCCCGGGACTAGCGGGAGGGTATATGGATGAGCAGTTCTTC.

The DNA of the CDR3 is TGTGCCAGCAGCTTAACCCCCAGGCAGAATGAAAAACTGTTTTTT. It encodes CASSLTPRQNEKLFF. V is TRBV7-2 and J is TRBJ1-4; D uncertain. The CDR3 is 15 amino acids. The V end lost 2 bases, the J end lost 5 bases, and 12 bases lay between the germline ends. Per the germline V gene, CDR1 is SGHTA and CDR2 is FQGNSA.

With respect to this clone: Other DNA sequences from this sample encode an identical CDR3 as well. The chain carries TRBV11-2 and TRBJ1-2; unclear D gene. Trimming removed 1 base at V and 7 bases at J, with 10 bases between. The CDR3 consists of 13 residues. In germline, CDR1 is SGHAT, CDR2 FQNNGV. The CDR3 coding sequence is TGTGCCAGCAGCTTAGTCCGAGGCAGTGGCTACACCTTC. Residues: CASSLVRGSGYTF.

This sequence joins TRBV28 and TRBJ2-7; D is uncertain. Germline V gene sequence: CDR1 MDHEN, CDR2 SYDVKM. The CDR3 spans 13 residues. Deletions cut 3 bases from V and 3 bases from J, with 9 bases between. CDR3 in DNA: TGTGCCAGCAGTTTGTCGTCGATCTACGAGCAGTACTTC. It encodes CASSLSSIYEQYF.

The chain combines TRBV6-1 with TRBJ2-2; 8 nucleotides agree with TRBD1. This CDR3 contains 14 residues. Germline loops: CDR1 MNHNS, CDR2 SASEGT. V shed 6 bases and J 4 bases; nucleotides not matched to a gene: 4. The CDR3 is CASSRGLGTGELFF. In DNA form, the CDR3 reads TGTGCCAGCAGCAGGGGGCTCGGCACCGGGGAGCTGTTTTTT.

With regard to this clone: Other nucleotide sequences in the sample specify the same CDR3. This rearrangement joins TRBV11-2 to TRBJ2-1, with 9 bases identical to TRBD2. The CDR3 is made up of 16 amino acids. The germline CDR1 and CDR2 sequences are SGHAT and FQNNGV. V shed 5 bases, J shed 3 bases, and the junction held 8 bases outside the gene matches. Here the CDR3 reads CASSPRLAGLYNEQFF. In DNA, the CDR3 is TGTGCCAGCAGCCCCCGGCTAGCGGGACTCTACAATGAGCAGTTCTTC.

This clone was counted once. The rearrangement joins TRBV7-9 to TRBJ2-3, with a possible D match to TRBD2 (6 bases). The CDR3 loop spans 15 amino acids. With 5 bases removed from V and 3 bases from J, the gap between germline ends came to 15 bases. Germline CDR1 reads SEHNR; CDR2 reads FQNEAQ (reference sequence). CDR3 nucleotides: TGTGCCAGCAGCCCCCCCGGGGGACTTACAGATACGCAGTATTTT. Translation: CASSPPGGLTDTQYF.

The chain is built from TRBV9 and TRBJ2-3; D not certain. The germline gives CDR1 SGDLS, CDR2 YYNGEE. V was pared by 2 bases and J by 5 bases, with 9 bases between. The CDR3 contains 13 residues. CDR3 sequence reads: CASSVSPEDTQYF. Written as DNA, the CDR3 is TGTGCCAGCAGCGTCTCCCCTGAAGATACGCAGTATTTT.

This clone was counted only a few times. The J gene is TRBJ2-3, the V gene TRBV21-1; the table's D gene call, TRBD2, was not cross checked with the DNA. TRBV21-1 represents a pseudogene. The length of the CDR3 is 14 residues. This chain's CDR3 is CASSRTSGRYTQYF. The CDR3 nucleotides read TGTGCCAGCAGTCGGACTAGCGGGAGATATACGCAGTATTTT.

Points on this clone: Other DNA sequences in the same sample also yield this CDR3. This chain connects TRBV7-2 to TRBJ1-2, with 8 bases fitting TRBD1. Germline CDR1 and CDR2: SGHTA and FQGNSA. V lost 5 bases and J lost 4; bases outside the gene matches: 6. The CDR3 has 14 amino acids. The CDR3 sequence: CASSLGQGSYGYTF. In nucleotides, the CDR3 is TGTGCCAGCAGCCTCGGACAGGGTTCCTATGGCTACACCTTC. The full variable domain, with the rest looked up from reference TRBV7-2 and TRBJ1-2, is GAGVSQSPSNKVTEKGKDVELRCDPISGHTALYWYRQSLGQGLEFLIYFQGNSAPDKSGLPSDRFSAERTGGSVSTLTIQRTQQEDSAVYLCASSLGQGSYGYTFGSGTRLTVV.

This clone has only a few counts. The chain is built from TRBV6-6 and TRBJ1-5; no reliable D call. CDR1 is MNHNY, CDR2 SVGAGI, per germline (reference sequence). CDR3 length equals 13 residues. Deletions cut 5 bases from V and 4 bases from J, with 9 bases between. The chain's CDR3 is CASSTLGNQPQHF. CDR3 coding DNA: TGTGCCAGCAGTACCCTTGGGAATCAGCCCCAGCATTTT.

The genes are TRBV18 and TRBJ1-4, with TRBD1 as a possible D gene (6 bases). CDR3 length: 16 residues. The V and J ends lost 5 bases and 1 base respectively, with 14 bases between them. Germline-derived CDR1 and CDR2 are KGHSH and LQKENI. For the CDR3, the DNA is TGTGCCAGCTCATTACAGGGTTCGGGAACTAATGAAAAACTGTTTTTT. Its translation: CASSLQGSGTNEKLFF.

The chain uses TRBV14 and TRBJ1-1; D might be TRBD1 (6 bases). V lost 7 bases, J lost 4 bases, and 16 bases lay in between. CDR3 length: 14 residues. CDR1 and CDR2 from the germline V gene are SGHDN and FVKESK. The CDR3 loop reads CASTILGGITEAFF. Here the CDR3 DNA reads TGTGCCAGCACCATATTAGGGGGTATCACTGAAGCTTTCTTT.

The CDR3 region is CASSFGHIPPGGYTF. In DNA, the CDR3 is TGTGCCAGCAGCTTCGGGCACATCCCCCCAGGGGGCTACACCTTC. This rearrangement joins TRBV5-8 to TRBJ1-2; D may be TRBD1 (5 bases). The germline V gene encodes CDR1 SGHTS and CDR2 YDEGEE. The CDR3 has 15 residues. Trimming took 2 bases from V and 8 from J, leaving 19 bases between them.

This rearrangement joins TRBV18 to TRBJ2-5; the D call may be TRBD1 or TRBD2 (5 bases each). V was trimmed by 3 bases and J by 5 bases, leaving 10 bases between them. Germline assignment: CDR1 KGHSH and CDR2 LQKENI. CDR3 length: 13 amino acids. CDR3 sequence: CASSPRGWETQYF. DNA of the CDR3: TGTGCCAGCTCACCGAGGGGATGGGAGACCCAGTACTTC.

Turning to this clone: One end of the junction is discordant with germline, which a read error may explain. The chain joins TRBV28 to TRBJ1-5; D might be TRBD1 (5 bases). From germline, CDR1 is MDHEN and CDR2 SYDVKM. CDR3 length: 15 residues. The chain's CDR3 is CASILPGLGNQPQHF. As DNA, the CDR3 is TGTGCCAGCATTTTACCGGGACTAGGCAATCAGCCCCAGCATTTT.

The chain recombines TRBV18 with TRBJ1-5, with D possibly matching TRBD1 (6 bases). Trimming stripped 2 bases from V and 4 bases from J, with 15 bases between. The CDR3 loop spans 16 amino acids. Germline CDR1 and CDR2: KGHSH and LQKENI. CDR3 sequence: CASSPFAGHSNQPQHF. The CDR3 bases are TGTGCCAGCTCACCATTTGCGGGACATTCGAATCAGCCCCAGCATTTT.

The chain recombines TRBV28 with TRBJ1-5, with D possibly TRBD1 on 6 matching bases. Trimming removed 6 bases from V and 0 bases from J, with 12 bases in between. The CDR3 runs to 15 residues. Germline CDR1 and CDR2: MDHEN and SYDVKM. CDR3 DNA sequence: TGTGCCAGCAGGGACAGTTGGATTAGCAATCAGCCCCAGCATTTT. This gives the protein CASRDSWISNQPQHF.

The chain recombines TRBV5-1 with TRBJ2-5; D is possibly TRBD1 or TRBD2 (5 bases each). This CDR3 is built from 13 residues. V was clipped by 4 bases and J by 5 bases, with 12 bases between them. Germline V gene data show CDR1 as SGHRS and CDR2 as YFSETQ. In nucleotides, the CDR3 is TGCGCCAGCAGCGCTGGTTGGGGGGAGACCCAGTACTTC. Translation gives CASSAGWGETQYF.

J is TRBJ2-3 and V is TRBV30; a possible D gene is TRBD2 (5 bases). Between the trimmed V and J ends, which lost 1 base and 2 bases, there was a span of 7 bases. The CDR3 sequence is 13 residues long. Germline CDR1 reads GTSNPN; CDR2 reads SVGIG (reference sequence). This CDR3 reads CAWSGGLTDTQYF. In DNA form, the CDR3 reads TGTGCCTGGAGTGGAGGACTCACAGATACGCAGTATTTT.

The chain is built from TRBV4-1 and TRBJ1-1; the D gene is possibly TRBD1 (5 bases). Germline V lookup: CDR1 MGHRA, CDR2 YSYEKL. CDR3 length equals 15 residues. Trimming stripped 2 bases from V and 0 bases from J, with 10 bases between. CDR3 residues: CASSQTGRMNTEAFF. The CDR3 nucleotides read TGCGCCAGCAGCCAAACGGGACGGATGAACACTGAAGCTTTCTTT.

The rearrangement uses TRBV27 and TRBJ1-5; perhaps TRBD1 as D (5 bases). From germline, CDR1 is MNHEY and CDR2 SMNVEV (reference sequence). Between the trimmed V and J ends, which lost 6 bases and 9 bases, there was a span of 21 bases. The CDR3 totals 15 residues. CDR3 protein: CASSSLGTDGRPQHF. The CDR3 region has the DNA TGTGCCAGCAGCTCCCTCGGGACGGATGGTCGGCCCCAGCATTTT.